The 15 T cell receptor beta chains below come from one sample, sequenced in a study of vaccination effects on CD4 cells after COVID-19. The antigens of these receptors remain unknown. Prior to sequencing, the ViraFEST assay stimulated PBMC with viral peptide pools, which expanded the antigen-specific CD4+ T cells. Upon completion of more than eight days in culture, CD4+ T cells were isolated. Testing of the vaccine recipients showed negative nucleocapsid antibodies and no prior SARS-CoV-2 infection. Sequenced by immunoSEQ multiplex PCR; TCRdb stores in-frame clones only, minus some. The sample lists approximately 22,000 clones, roughly 80% seen once, with roughly 21% in the top ten. This specimen was CD4+ T cells from PBMCs cultured with HCoV-NL63 spike peptides, taken before COVID-19 vaccination. These receptors were obtained from a human donor who received a COVID-19 vaccine.

The chain has TRBV4-2 and TRBJ2-3, with 10 bases identical to TRBD2. There are 15 residues in the CDR3. Germline CDR1 LGHNA, CDR2 YNFKEQ. Trimming took 2 bases from V and 2 from J; bases not matched to a gene: 1. CDR3 protein: CASSQLAGDTDTQYF. The CDR3 bases are TGTGCCAGCAGCCAACTAGCGGGGGACACAGATACGCAGTATTTT.

The J gene is TRBJ1-4, the V gene TRBV5-1; D perhaps matches TRBD1 (6 bases). Between the trimmed V and J ends, which lost 2 bases and 4 bases, there was a span of 12 bases. The CDR3 extends over 15 amino acids. Germline loops: CDR1 SGHRS, CDR2 YFSETQ. CDR3 loop: CASSLLDSHNEKLFF. The CDR3 DNA reads as TGCGCCAGCAGCTTATTGGACAGCCATAATGAAAAACTGTTTTTT.

The chain is built from TRBV11-2 and TRBJ2-3; 8 bases align to TRBD2. The germline V gene has CDR1 SGHAT and CDR2 FQNNGV. Losses at the gene ends were 3 bases for V and 8 bases for J; bases not matched to a gene: 7. The CDR3 has 14 amino acids. Here the CDR3 reads CASSLEPGLGTQYF. The DNA for the CDR3 is TGTGCCAGCAGCTTGGAACCGGGACTAGGTACGCAGTATTTT. The full variable domain, rest sourced from reference TRBV11-2 and TRBJ2-3, is EAGVAQSPRYKIIEKRQSVAFWCNPISGHATLYWYQQILGQGPKLLIQFQNNGVVDDSQLPKDRFSAERLKGVDSTLKIQPAKLEDSAVYLCASSLEPGLGTQYFGPGTRLTVL.

The chain links TRBV12-5 to TRBJ2-1; tentatively, D is TRBD1 (6 bases). In germline, CDR1 is LGHNT, CDR2 FRNRAP. This CDR3 is 14 amino acids long. V was clipped by 6 bases and J by 7 bases, with 16 bases between them. This CDR3 reads CASGQGHGVNEQFF. CDR3 bases: TGTGCTAGTGGGCAGGGACACGGTGTAAATGAGCAGTTCTTC.

The CDR3 region has the DNA TGTGCCAGCAGCGTAGCGGCTAGCCCCGTAACCAATGAGCAGTTCTTC. This codes for CASSVAASPVTNEQFF. The chain combines TRBV9 with TRBJ2-1, with a possible D match to TRBD2 (5 bases). The CDR3 is made up of 16 amino acids. Germline CDR1 reads SGDLS; CDR2 reads YYNGEE. V was clipped by 0 bases and J by 6 bases, with 16 bases between them.

The chain is built from TRBV28 and TRBJ2-3; the D gene is possibly TRBD1 (5 bases). The CDR3 loop spans 12 amino acids. CDR1 is MDHEN and CDR2 is SYDVKM in the germline V gene. Trimming cost V 6 bases and J 5 bases, with 9 bases left between them. The CDR3 DNA sequence: TGTGCCAGCAGCCCCCAGGGAGATACGCAGTATTTT. This encodes CASSPQGDTQYF.

This clone was recorded a few times. For the CDR3, the DNA is TGTGCCAGCACCCCGACAGGAATGACTGAAGCTTTCTTT. As protein: CASTPTGMTEAFF. The V call is TRBV5-5, the J call TRBJ1-1; weak D call: TRBD1 (6 bases). The germline V and J ends were trimmed by 6 bases and 5 bases, with 14 bases remaining between them. Germline-derived CDR1 and CDR2 are SGHKS and YYEKEE (reference sequence). The CDR3 loop spans 13 amino acids.

The gene calls are TRBV7-9 and TRBJ2-7, with no clear D. V lost 5 bases and J 4 bases, leaving 15 bases between the germline ends. Germline V gene lookup returns CDR1 SEHNR and CDR2 FQNEAQ (reference sequence). This CDR3 has 14 amino acids. The CDR3 reads CASSRVTQDYEQYF. The CDR3 DNA reads TGTGCCAGCAGCCGCGTCACTCAGGATTACGAGCAGTACTTC.

The V gene is TRBV7-2, the J gene TRBJ2-7; D may match TRBD1 or TRBD2 (5 bases each). The V gene lost 3 bases and the J gene lost 9 bases, with 9 bases spanning the gap. Germline V gives CDR1 SGHTA, CDR2 FQGNSA. The CDR3 runs to 11 residues. CDR3 residues: CASSFRDRQYF. The CDR3 DNA reads as TGTGCCAGCAGCTTCCGGGACCGGCAGTACTTC.

The chain is built from TRBV14 and TRBJ2-6, with TRBD2 identical over 7 bases. Germline V CDR1 and CDR2: SGHDN, FVKESK. Trimming removed 4 bases from V and 4 bases from J; junction bases left unmatched: 4. This CDR3 spans 15 amino acids. The DNA for the CDR3 is TGTGCCAGCAGCCCCACGGGGGGAGGGGCCAACGTCCTGACTTTC. Its protein is CASSPTGGGANVLTF.

V is TRBV12-3 or TRBV12-4 and J is TRBJ2-2, with no clear D. The germline V and J ends were trimmed by 8 bases and 5 bases, with 12 bases remaining between them. The CDR3 totals 13 residues. CDR3 protein: CASGRSGTGELFF. CDR3 nucleotide sequence: TGTGCCAGCGGGCGGAGTGGAACCGGGGAGCTGTTTTTT.

The chain couples TRBV3-1 (or the pseudogene TRBV3-2) to TRBJ1-1; no reliable D call. CDR1 is LGHDT and CDR2 is YNNKEL in the germline V gene (reference sequence). Trimming took 1 base from V and 1 from J, leaving 10 bases between them. The CDR3 is 15 residues long. CDR3 sequence reads: CASSQAATKNTEAFF. The CDR3 DNA sequence: TGTGCCAGCAGCCAAGCGGCAACTAAGAACACTGAAGCTTTCTTT.

The count of this clone is one. The J gene is TRBJ2-1, the V gene TRBV7-2; 7 positions match TRBD2. V lost 4 bases to trimming and J lost 3 bases; unmatched junction nucleotides: 9. The CDR3 consists of 16 residues. Germline-derived CDR1 and CDR2 are SGHTA and FQGNSA. The CDR3: CASSSASGTIYNEQFF. The CDR3 DNA follows: TGTGCCAGCAGCTCCGCCAGCGGGACTATCTACAATGAGCAGTTCTTC.

CDR3 sequence: CASSLRDYNTGELFF. The CDR3 nucleotides are TGTGCCAGCAGCCTCCGGGACTATAACACCGGGGAGCTGTTTTTT. The chain joins TRBV3-1 (or the pseudogene TRBV3-2) to TRBJ2-2; 7 bases line up with TRBD2. CDR3 length equals 15 residues. V gave up 4 bases and J gave up 2 bases; unmatched junction bases: 4. Germline CDR1 is LGHDT and CDR2 is YNNKEL (reference sequence).

The rearrangement uses TRBV2 and TRBJ1-5; 7 bases are a match to TRBD1. The CDR3 is 15 amino acids. V was clipped by 2 bases and J by 5 bases; unmatched bases: 6. CDR1 is SNHLY, CDR2 FYNNEI, per germline. The CDR3 spells CASSENRGRDQPQHF. For the CDR3, the DNA is TGTGCCAGCAGTGAAAACAGGGGCAGGGATCAGCCCCAGCATTTT.